This TCR beta chain emerged from a study of OX40 agonist ivuxolimab in advanced cancers. CDR1 and CDR2 from the germline V gene are SGHKS and YYEKEE (reference sequence). V lost 4 bases and J lost 4, with 15 bases in between. This CDR3 contains 14 residues. Assay: immunoSEQ multiplex PCR; the TCRdb copy retains only in-frame clones and omits some. The data contain about 36,000 clones, 88% of them seen just once; the ten biggest clones take up approximately 4.1%. General study results and limits: Relative to CD4+ cells, CD8+ T cells on average had more expanded clones. Individuals who were partial responders at 0.1-3.0 mg/kg had clonal expansion that ranked among the lowest.

A remark on this clone: Its antigen is undetermined.

This TCR came from an adult with an advanced solid tumor such as melanoma, head and neck, liver or kidney cancer. The input for sequencing was CD4+ or CD8+ T cells sorted from blood, taken in a trial of the OX40 agonist ivuxolimab. The V gene is TRBV5-5, the J gene TRBJ2-7; perhaps TRBD1 as D (6 bases). The DNA for the CDR3 is TGTGCCAGCAGCGAGACAGGAGGACCTTACGAGCAGTACTTC. Amino acid sequence: CASSETGGPYEQYF.